This T cell receptor beta chain originates from a study of T-cell reconstitution after alpha-beta-depleted transplantation in children. Study results and caveats: It was reported that alpha-beta T cells came from several hundred expanded graft clones (about two months after transplant).

Unique molecular identifiers were incorporated when the TCRbeta library was constructed. In TCRdb, the PCR reads were re-called with MiXCR into one record per CDR3 protein. Of 700,000 to 950,000 distinct CDR3 sequences listed, approximately 15% are singletons. Trimming removed 4 bases from V and 0 bases from J; junction bases left unmatched: 10. The V gene's germline CDR1 is SGHRS and CDR2 YFSETQ. CDR3 size: 17 residues. Notes on this clonotype: Antigen unknown.

V usage is TRBV5-1 and J usage is TRBJ1-3; TRBD1 aligns across 7 bases. The sample in question was PBMCs, mostly from graft donor cells, obtained 360 days after TCRalphabeta/CD19-depleted stem cell transplant. This clonotype was obtained from a male patient younger than 18 who had a stem cell transplant for acute lymphoblastic leukemia, so the T cells may come from the graft donor. The DNA of the CDR3 is TGCGCCAGCAGCCACACGGGACAGATCAACTCTGGAAACACCATATATTTT. This translates into CASSHTGQINSGNTIYF.